This TCR beta chain stems from a study of blood T cell repertoires in COVID-19. Turning to the study itself: The cDNA or gDNA used as material had been derived from T cells, B-cell-depleted T cells, or PBMCs.

In the original analysis: Amplification with reference gene primers provided the estimates of nucleated cell counts. Measured with immunoSEQ multiplex PCR; TCRdb has only the in-frame clones, and not every one. V and J calls and clone size come straight from that table; D and trimming were deduced from the DNA. The data hold more than 95,000 clones, with less than 90% observed a single time. Germline CDR1 LNHNV, CDR2 YYDKDF (reference sequence). Trimming stripped 3 bases from V and 2 bases from J, with 14 bases between. CDR3 size: 15 residues. The TCR comes from an elderly woman with acute or convalescent COVID-19. Sequencing was performed on peripheral blood. V usage is TRBV15 and J usage is TRBJ2-7; maybe TRBD1 (6 bases). CDR3: CATSRVGAGPYEQYF. In nucleotides, the CDR3 is TGTGCCACCAGCAGGGTGGGGGCGGGCCCCTACGAGCAGTACTTC.